The clone carrying this T cell receptor beta chain ranks as medium-sized. Its antigen is not known. TCRdb recomputed calls from the 5' RACE reads with MiXCR, one row per CDR3 protein. The repertoire holds approximately 1,500 distinct CDR3 sequences, with around 21% as singletons. This CDR3 has 14 residues. Trimming took 4 bases from V and 6 from J; bases not matched to a gene: 4. Germline assignment: CDR1 MNHEY and CDR2 SMNVEV (reference sequence). As to time point: sample taken at primary tumor resection. This record comes from a study of spatial heterogeneity in lung cancer. The study, taken as a whole, reports: In tumors, expanded intratumoral alpha and beta TCR counts tracked mutation counts.

The TCR originated in a male donor with early-stage non-small cell lung cancer. This rearrangement joins TRBV27 to TRBJ1-4, with 8 bases that match TRBD1. The sample consisted of lung tumor tissue, taken at surgery. CDR3 sequence: CASSWTGWDEKLFF. Here the CDR3 DNA reads TGTGCCAGCAGTTGGACAGGGTGGGATGAAAAACTGTTTTTT. Together with reference TRBV27 and TRBJ1-4, the CDR3 gives the full variable domain: EAQVTQNPRYLITVTGKKLTVTCSQNMNHEYMSWYRQDPGLGLRQIYYSMNVEVTDKGDVPEGYKVSRKEKRNFPLILESPSPNQTSLYFCASSWTGWDEKLFFGSGTQLSVL.